The 32 T cell receptor beta chains reported below all come from one sample, sequenced in a study of T-cell memory formation after mild COVID-19. TCRdb passed the 5' RACE reads through MiXCR, listing each CDR3 protein once. The table shows roughly 170,000 distinct CDR3 sequences, with about a fifth occurring only once. The sequenced sample was PBMCs or a T cell subset sorted from them (not recorded which). Every receptor here comes from a man in his late teens or twenties who had mild COVID-19 (a few samples of this study predate the infection). Cell type and time point are not known.

The CDR3 region has the DNA TGTGCCCCGACCGGGAGAGGCACAGATACGCAGTATTTT. It translates to CAPTGRGTDTQYF. The V call is TRBV19, the J call TRBJ2-3; weak D call: TRBD2 (6 bases). Trimming shortened V by 11 bases and J by 1 base, and 13 bases separated the two germline ends. CDR3 size: 13 residues. The germline V gene has CDR1 LNHDA and CDR2 SQIVND (reference sequence).

This clonotype came up many times. DNA for the CDR3: TGCGCCAGCAGCCAAGAACCGGGACCTGGGGGGACCCAGTACTTC. Its protein is CASSQEPGPGGTQYF. The gene calls are TRBV4-3 and TRBJ2-5; tentatively, D is TRBD1 or TRBD2 (5 bases each). The CDR3 is 15 residues long. Trimming took off 0 bases at V and 7 bases at J, with 15 bases between the two ends. CDR1 LGHNA and CDR2 YSLEER come from the germline V gene.

The sample holds a few counts of this clonotype. This may be a read error, as it is one base from a much larger clone. The J gene is TRBJ2-5, the V gene TRBV20-1, with TRBD2 identical over 7 bases. The CDR3 covers 15 residues. Germline lookup yields CDR1 DFQATT and CDR2 SNEGSKA (reference sequence). J was trimmed by 1 base and V by 0 bases; bases with no gene match: 5. CDR3 in DNA: TGCAGTGCTAGAGATACCCTAGCGGTCCAAGAGACCCAGTACTTC. Encoded protein: CSARDTLAVQETQYF.

This clonotype was recorded a few times. V usage is TRBV5-1 and J usage is TRBJ2-5; D may be TRBD1 or TRBD2 (5 bases each). CDR1 SGHRS and CDR2 YFSETQ come from the germline V gene. The V gene lost 4 bases and the J gene lost 5 bases, with 12 bases spanning the gap. The length of the CDR3 is 13 residues. The CDR3 reads CASSPEGRETQYF. DNA for the CDR3: TGCGCCAGCAGCCCCGAGGGACGGGAGACCCAGTACTTC. The full variable domain, with the rest looked up from reference TRBV5-1 and TRBJ2-5, is KAGVTQTPRYLIKTRGQQVTLSCSPISGHRSVSWYQQTPGQGLQFLFEYFSETQRNKGNFPGRFSGRQFSNSRSEMNVSTLELGDSALYLCASSPEGRETQYFGPGTRLLVL.

The chain combines TRBV7-9 with TRBJ2-1, with D perhaps assigned TRBD1 or TRBD2 (5 bases each). The V gene's germline CDR1 is SEHNR and CDR2 FQNEAQ (reference sequence). V was cut by 1 base and J by 6 bases, with 16 bases left in between. The CDR3 runs to 16 residues. CDR3 protein: CASSLVYGARGNEQFF. CDR3 in DNA: TGTGCCAGCAGCTTAGTATATGGGGCCCGGGGCAATGAGCAGTTCTTC.

This clonotype was detected only a few times. The CDR3 coding sequence is TGTGCCAGCAGCGACCAGGGTATCGAGAACACTGAAGCTTTCTTT. This encodes CASSDQGIENTEAFF. This chain links TRBV6-1 with TRBJ1-1, with TRBD1 as a possible D gene (5 bases). The germline V and J ends were trimmed by 6 bases and 1 base, with 15 bases remaining between them. The CDR3 consists of 15 residues. From germline, CDR1 is MNHNS and CDR2 SASEGT.

This clonotype occurred a few times. This sequence joins TRBV25-1 and TRBJ1-4, with 8 bases that match TRBD1. Germline V lookup: CDR1 MGHDK, CDR2 SYGVNS. The CDR3 loop spans 16 amino acids. V shed 5 bases, J shed 0 bases, and the junction held 5 bases outside the gene matches. The CDR3 DNA is TGTGCCAGCAGTCGGACAGGGACGGCAACTAATGAAAAACTGTTTTTT. This gives the protein CASSRTGTATNEKLFF.

The V and J genes are TRBV15 and TRBJ1-5; D gene uncertain. V lost 0 bases and J lost 3, with 9 bases in between. CDR3 length equals 15 residues. CDR1 is LNHNV, CDR2 YYDKDF, per germline (reference sequence). CDR3 DNA: TGTGCCACCAGCAGAGATCCCGGTCTCAATCAGCCCCAGCATTTT. Encoded protein: CATSRDPGLNQPQHF.

The table lists this clonotype with many counts. The V gene is TRBV7-8, the J gene TRBJ1-2, with D hard to call. The V end lost 5 bases, the J end lost 8 bases, and 15 bases lay between the germline ends. The CDR3 extends over 13 amino acids. The germline gives CDR1 SGHVS, CDR2 FQNEAQ. The CDR3 sequence is CASSPWAGGGYTF. In DNA, the CDR3 is TGTGCCAGCAGCCCCTGGGCAGGAGGGGGCTACACCTTC.

The V call is TRBV19, the J call TRBJ2-6; TRBD1 might be the D (6 bases). Between the trimmed V and J ends, which lost 6 bases and 3 bases, there was a span of 18 bases. The CDR3 totals 17 residues. Per the germline V gene, CDR1 is LNHDA and CDR2 is SQIVND (reference sequence). DNA for the CDR3: TGTGCCAGTAGCCAAGTAAGCAGGGGAAGTGGGGCCAACGTCCTGACTTTC. Translation gives CASSQVSRGSGANVLTF. Supplemented by reference TRBV19 and TRBJ2-6, the full variable domain reads DGGITQSPKYLFRKEGQNVTLSCEQNLNHDAMYWYRQDPGQGLRLIYYSQIVNDFQKGDIAEGYSVSREKKESFPLTVTSAQKNPTAFYLCASSQVSRGSGANVLTFGAGSRLTVL.

The chain uses TRBV4-3 and TRBJ1-6; 7 nucleotides match TRBD1. The V and J ends lost 5 bases and 5 bases, in that order; junction bases with no gene match: 6. This CDR3 is 15 amino acids long. The V gene's germline CDR1 is LGHNA and CDR2 YSLEER. CDR3 sequence (DNA): TGCGCCAGCAGCGCTCGGACAGGCGATAATTCACCCCTCCACTTT. As protein: CASSARTGDNSPLHF.

This clonotype came up many times. The chain has TRBV29-1 and TRBJ2-7; 7 bases are a match to TRBD2. With 3 bases clipped from V and 7 bases from J, the junction kept 3 bases outside the gene matches. The CDR3 length is 11 residues. Looked up from germline, CDR1 is SQVTM and CDR2 is ANQGSEA. The CDR3 is CSVEDGGEQYF. The CDR3 bases are TGCAGCGTTGAGGACGGGGGGGAGCAGTACTTC.

This clonotype was seen at least ten times. The genes are TRBV4-3 and TRBJ2-1, with 9 nucleotides matching TRBD2. Germline V CDR1 and CDR2: LGHNA, YSLEER. The trim removed 2 bases at V and 4 bases at J, leaving 9 bases unmatched. The CDR3 runs 17 residues. The CDR3 DNA is TGCGCCAGCAGCCAACTCCGTGCTAGCGGGGCTTACAATGAGCAGTTCTTC. Translating gives CASSQLRASGAYNEQFF.

The V call is TRBV20-1, the J call TRBJ2-2; a possible D gene is TRBD1 (5 bases). Germline V lookup: CDR1 DFQATT, CDR2 SNEGSKA (reference sequence). The length of the CDR3 is 16 residues. Trimming cost V 0 bases and J 6 bases, with 17 bases left between them. CDR3 in amino acids: CSARDRRGLSAGELFF. CDR3 bases: TGCAGTGCTAGAGATCGTAGGGGCCTGAGCGCCGGGGAGCTGTTTTTT.

The chain employs TRBV12-3 or TRBV12-4 and TRBJ2-5, with TRBD2 as a possible D gene (7 bases). This CDR3 region has 14 residues. Trimming shortened V by 6 bases and J by 3 bases, and 14 bases separated the two germline ends. As DNA, the CDR3 is TGTGCCAGCAGCCCGGGGGGCTCTAAAGAGACCCAGTACTTC. The encoded protein is CASSPGGSKETQYF.

This clonotype was seen more than once but under ten times. The CDR3, as DNA: TGTGCCAGCAGCCAACTAGCGACCCAAGAGACCCAGTACTTC. This sequence encodes CASSQLATQETQYF. The chain combines TRBV14 with TRBJ2-5, with D maybe TRBD2 (6 bases). The CDR3 has 14 amino acids. Per the germline V gene, CDR1 is SGHDN and CDR2 is FVKESK. V was pared by 2 bases and J by 1 base, with 8 bases between.

The chain recombines TRBV6-5 with TRBJ2-1; TRBD2 matches 10 bases. After removal of 6 bases from V and 8 bases from J, the junction contained 10 bases not matched to a gene. The CDR3 loop spans 15 amino acids. Per the germline V gene, CDR1 is MNHEY and CDR2 is SVGAGI. The CDR3 DNA reads TGTGCCAGCAGCAGTTTTAGCGGGGGGCGGTATGAGCAGTTCTTC. Encoded protein: CASSSFSGGRYEQFF.

In its sample, this clonotype was seen many times. The chain is built from TRBV11-2 and TRBJ2-3; possible D gene TRBD1, 6 bases. Germline-derived CDR1 and CDR2 are SGHAT and FQNNGV. Trimming stripped 5 bases from V and 5 bases from J, with 14 bases between. There are 14 residues in the CDR3. This CDR3 reads CASSLSNREDTQYF. The CDR3 DNA reads TGTGCCAGCAGCCTTTCCAACAGGGAAGATACGCAGTATTTT.

This clonotype has only a few counts. The genes are TRBV3-1 and TRBJ2-1; TRBD2 matches at 7 bases. V lost 4 bases to trimming and J lost 2 bases; unmatched junction nucleotides: 8. The CDR3 covers 16 residues. Germline CDR1 LGHDT, CDR2 YNNKEL (reference sequence). CDR3 in amino acids: CASSRQGEGPYNEQFF. CDR3 sequence (DNA): TGTGCCAGCAGCCGTCAAGGGGAGGGGCCCTACAATGAGCAGTTCTTC.

The rearrangement links TRBV4-1 to TRBJ1-5; TRBD1 might be the D (5 bases). V dropped 4 bases and J dropped 7 bases, with 17 bases sitting between them. This CDR3 has 15 amino acids. CDR1 and CDR2 from the germline V gene are MGHRA and YSYEKL. CDR3 protein: CASSLQGVPSQPQHF. Here the CDR3 DNA reads TGCGCCAGCAGCCTTCAAGGGGTCCCTTCACAGCCCCAGCATTTT.

This clonotype was found a few times. This sequence joins TRBV6-2 or TRBV6-3 and TRBJ1-2; D is ambiguous. V lost 6 bases to trimming and J lost 7 bases, with 15 bases between them. Germline CDR1 MNHEY, CDR2 SVGEGT. The length of the CDR3 is 13 residues. The CDR3 sequence: CASSVDGVGGYTF. CDR3 in DNA: TGTGCCAGCAGCGTTGATGGCGTTGGTGGCTACACCTTC.

The V and J genes are TRBV5-1 and TRBJ2-5; possibly TRBD1 or TRBD2 for D (5 bases each). V was shortened by 5 bases and J by 2 bases, with 13 bases between the two germline ends. Germline V CDR1 and CDR2: SGHRS, YFSETQ. This CDR3 region has 14 residues. CDR3 amino acids: CASRADTTQETQYF. The CDR3 nucleotides are TGCGCCAGCAGAGCGGACACGACGCAAGAGACCCAGTACTTC.

This chain joins TRBV18 and TRBJ1-1, with D tentatively TRBD1 (5 bases). This CDR3 comprises 14 residues. Per the germline V gene, CDR1 is KGHSH and CDR2 is LQKENI. V lost 10 bases, J lost 6 bases, and 21 bases lay in between. CDR3 coding DNA: TGTGCCACCTCTACGGCGGCAGGGACCCCTGAAGCTTTCTTT. Translated, it gives CATSTAAGTPEAFF.

The rearrangement joins TRBV5-1 to TRBJ2-5; D remains unclear. V was trimmed by 2 bases and J by 5 bases, leaving 10 bases between them. The CDR3 extends over 13 amino acids. Looked up from germline, CDR1 is SGHRS and CDR2 is YFSETQ. CDR3 in amino acids: CASSFDGFETQYF. The CDR3 DNA reads TGCGCCAGCAGCTTCGACGGTTTCGAGACCCAGTACTTC.

The chain carries TRBV24-1 and TRBJ2-5; D is ambiguous. There are 11 residues in the CDR3. Germline CDR1 is KGHDR and CDR2 is SFDVKD. Trimming stripped 7 bases from V and 3 bases from J, with 5 bases between. CDR3 coding DNA: TGTGCCACCAGCCGAAAAGAGACCCAGTACTTC. Protein sequence: CATSRKETQYF.

This clonotype was detected many times. This rearrangement joins TRBV10-3 to TRBJ1-1; D remains ambiguous. Trimming took 0 bases from V and 10 from J, leaving 12 bases between them. Germline V gene sequence: CDR1 ENHRY, CDR2 SYGVKD. This CDR3 region has 13 residues. The chain's CDR3 is CAISESSSVLAFF. In DNA, the CDR3 is TGTGCCATCAGTGAGTCGTCATCCGTGCTAGCTTTCTTT.

J is TRBJ2-1 and V is TRBV5-1; a possible D gene is TRBD2 (5 bases). The CDR3 covers 13 residues. Trimming left V 2 bases short and J 5 bases short, with 8 bases between. Germline V gives CDR1 SGHRS, CDR2 YFSETQ. DNA for the CDR3: TGCGCCAGCAGCTTATCGGGGAACAATGAGCAGTTCTTC. Amino acids: CASSLSGNNEQFF.

The chain carries TRBV7-9 and TRBJ1-1; unclear D gene. This CDR3 is built from 13 residues. The V and J ends lost 7 bases and 6 bases respectively, with 15 bases between them. Per germline, CDR1 SEHNR and CDR2 FQNEAQ (reference sequence). CDR3 nucleotide sequence: TGTGCCAGCACCGACTCGGGCCGGGCTGAAGCTTTCTTT. Residues: CASTDSGRAEAFF.

This CDR3 reads CASSYSMGLRAKNIQYF. The CDR3 coding sequence is TGTGCCAGCAGTTACTCGATGGGGCTCAGGGCCAAAAACATTCAGTACTTC. The chain joins TRBV6-5 to TRBJ2-4; the D gene is possibly TRBD1 (5 bases). Germline V CDR1 and CDR2: MNHEY, SVGAGI. The V and J ends lost 0 bases and 1 base respectively, with 13 bases between them. This CDR3 comprises 17 residues.

This clonotype was observed at least ten times. The rearrangement joins TRBV7-8 to TRBJ2-1; 7 bases match TRBD2. J was trimmed by 8 bases and V by 5 bases; bases with no gene match: 18. Germline CDR1 reads SGHVS; CDR2 reads FQNEAQ. The CDR3 contains 17 residues. The CDR3 spells CASSVGGLGVKNDEQFF. The CDR3 DNA reads TGTGCCAGCAGCGTCGGGGGGTTAGGGGTTAAAAACGATGAGCAGTTCTTC.

This clonotype was seen a handful of times. The chain joins TRBV12-3 or TRBV12-4 to TRBJ2-7, with 8 bases lining up with TRBD2. This CDR3 has 16 amino acids. Trimming took 5 bases from V and 1 from J; bases not matched to a gene: 10. The CDR3 loop reads CASSIRPSGLSYEQYF. CDR3 DNA: TGTGCCAGCAGTATCCGGCCTAGCGGGCTATCCTACGAGCAGTACTTC.

V and J are TRBV2 and TRBJ2-3, with 9 nucleotides matching TRBD1. Losses at the gene ends were 2 bases for V and 6 bases for J; bases not matched to a gene: 3. The CDR3 is 14 residues long. CDR1 is SNHLY, CDR2 FYNNEI, per germline. CDR3 residues: CASSETGGVDTQYF. The CDR3 nucleotides read TGTGCCAGCAGTGAAACAGGGGGCGTCGATACGCAGTATTTT. Filled out from reference TRBV2 and TRBJ2-3, the complete variable domain reads EPEVTQTPSHQVTQMGQEVILRCVPISNHLYFYWYRQILGQKVEFLVSFYNNEISEKSEIFDDQFSVERPDGSNFTLKIRSTKLEDSAMYFCASSETGGVDTQYFGPGTRLTVL.